These T cell receptor beta chains were read from a single sample in a study of T cell changes during pregnancy in multiple sclerosis. Some clones are missing from TCRdb's copy, which holds only in-frame ones; the method was immunoSEQ multiplex PCR. The sample includes about 36,000 clones, under 95% of them seen just once. The specimen was CD4+ T cells from peripheral blood mononuclear cells, collected after pregnancy. The source of these receptors is a female donor with multiple sclerosis, enrolled in a pregnancy study. CDR3s include the opening cysteine and the closing phenylalanine or tryptophan. The D gene is left open where the match is weak. Clone sizes are given selectively: once, few, many, or a class where the clone is expanded.

J	D	size	V	DNA	CDR3
TRBJ2-5	TRBD2	.	TRBV19	TGTGCCAGTAGCCCTAGCGGCCAAGAGACCCAGTACTTC	CASSPSGQETQYF
TRBJ2-7	.	few	TRBV7-9	TGTGCCAGCAGCTTAATGACTGCAAAGCAGTACTTC	CASSLMTAKQYF
TRBJ1-1	.	.	TRBV19	TGTGCCAGTAGTATACGGGGGGGCAAAATCACTGAAGCTTTCTTT	CASSIRGGKITEAFF
TRBJ2-1	.	.	TRBV9	TGTGCCAGCAGCCCCATTGAGGGGGGGGAGTTCTTC	CASSPIEGGEFF
TRBJ2-6	.	.	TRBV7-3	TGTGCCAGCAGTCCGGGGGTCTCTGGGGCCAACGTCCTGACTTTC	CASSPGVSGANVLTF
TRBJ2-6	TRBD1	once	TRBV7-9	TGTGCCAGCAGCTCGACAGGGCCCTCTGGGGCCAACGTCCTGACTTTC	CASSSTGPSGANVLTF
TRBJ2-2	.	.	TRBV7-3	TGTGCCAGCAGCTTCGGGACTGGGAACACCGGGGAGCTGTTTTTT	CASSFGTGNTGELFF
TRBJ2-7	.	few	TRBV28	TGTGCCAGCAGTTGGACAAGATCGAACTACGAGCAGTACTTC	CASSWTRSNYEQYF
TRBJ1-4	TRBD1	few	TRBV9	TGTGCCAGCAGCGAGGGAGGCCGGGACAGAAATGAAAAACTGTTTTTT	CASSEGGRDRNEKLFF
TRBJ1-1	TRBD1	.	TRBV5-4	TGTGCCAGCAGCCCAACCGCCGGGACAGGGGGCCTGGGCACTGAAGCTTTCTTT	CASSPTAGTGGLGTEAFF
TRBJ2-1	TRBD2	.	TRBV4-1	TGCGCCAGCAGCTCCCCCGGGACTAGCGGGCTCGAGCAGTTCTTC	CASSSPGTSGLEQFF
TRBJ1-5	.	.	TRBV7-9	TGTGCCAGCAGCTCCGGACAGAACAATCAGCCCCAGCATTTT	CASSSGQNNQPQHF
TRBJ2-7	TRBD2	.	TRBV5-8	TGTGCCAGCAGCTTGGACAAGGGAGGGTCCCGCTTC	CASSLDKGGSRF
TRBJ2-3	TRBD1	.	TRBV10-3	TGTGCCATCAGTGGGGGACAGGGTGGACCAGATACGCAGTATTTT	CAISGGQGGPDTQYF
TRBJ2-2	.	.	TRBV9	TGTGCCAGCAGCGAAGGACTAACCACCGGGGAGCTGTTTTTT	CASSEGLTTGELFF
TRBJ1-5	.	.	TRBV19	TGTGCCAGTAATAAAGAACTTTTGGAGCCCCAGCATTTT	CASNKELLEPQHF